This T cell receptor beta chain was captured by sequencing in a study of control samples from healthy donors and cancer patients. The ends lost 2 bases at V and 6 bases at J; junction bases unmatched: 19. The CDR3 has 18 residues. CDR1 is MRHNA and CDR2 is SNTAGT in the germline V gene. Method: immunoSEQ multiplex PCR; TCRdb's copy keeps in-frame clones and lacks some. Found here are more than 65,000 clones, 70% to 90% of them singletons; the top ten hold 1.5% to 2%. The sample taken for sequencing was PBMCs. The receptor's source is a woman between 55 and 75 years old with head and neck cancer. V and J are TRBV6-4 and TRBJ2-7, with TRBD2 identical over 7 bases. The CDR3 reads CASSDRSDLAVGVSEQYF. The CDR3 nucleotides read TGTGCCAGCAGTGACAGGTCTGACCTAGCGGTTGGTGTTAGCGAGCAGTACTTC.